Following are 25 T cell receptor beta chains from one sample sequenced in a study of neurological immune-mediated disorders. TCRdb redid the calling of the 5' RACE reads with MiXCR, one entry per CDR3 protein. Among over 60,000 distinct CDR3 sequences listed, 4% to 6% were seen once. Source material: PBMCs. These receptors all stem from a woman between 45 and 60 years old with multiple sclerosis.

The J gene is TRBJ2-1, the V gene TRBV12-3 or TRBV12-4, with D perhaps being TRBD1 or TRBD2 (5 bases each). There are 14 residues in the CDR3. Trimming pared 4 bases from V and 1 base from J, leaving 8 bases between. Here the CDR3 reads CASSWGRSYNEQFF. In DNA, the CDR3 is TGTGCCAGCAGTTGGGGGAGATCCTACAATGAGCAGTTCTTC.

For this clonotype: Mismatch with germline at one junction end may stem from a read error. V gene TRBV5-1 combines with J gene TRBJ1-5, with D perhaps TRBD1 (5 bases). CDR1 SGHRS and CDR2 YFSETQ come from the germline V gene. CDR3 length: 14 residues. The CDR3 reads CASRGDGFNQPQNF. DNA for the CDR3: TGCGCCAGCAGAGGGGACGGATTCAATCAGCCCCAGAATTTT. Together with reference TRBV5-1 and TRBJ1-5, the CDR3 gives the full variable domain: KAGVTQTPRYLIKTRGQQVTLSCSPISGHRSVSWYQQTPGQGLQFLFEYFSETQRNKGNFPGRFSGRQFSNSRSEMNVSTLELGDSALYLCASRGDGFNQPQNFGDGTRLSIL.

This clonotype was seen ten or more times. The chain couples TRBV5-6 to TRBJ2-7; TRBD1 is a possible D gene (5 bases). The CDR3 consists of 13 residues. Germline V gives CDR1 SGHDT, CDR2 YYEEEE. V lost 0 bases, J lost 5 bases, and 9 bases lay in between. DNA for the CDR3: TGTGCCAGCAGCTTGGGGGGCCGGGACGAGCAGTACTTC. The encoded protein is CASSLGGRDEQYF.

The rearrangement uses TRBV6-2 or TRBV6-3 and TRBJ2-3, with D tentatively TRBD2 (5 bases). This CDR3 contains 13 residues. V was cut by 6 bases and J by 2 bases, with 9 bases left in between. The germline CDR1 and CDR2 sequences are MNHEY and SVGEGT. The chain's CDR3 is CASRSRVTDTQYF. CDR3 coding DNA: TGTGCCAGCAGATCGAGGGTCACAGATACGCAGTATTTT.

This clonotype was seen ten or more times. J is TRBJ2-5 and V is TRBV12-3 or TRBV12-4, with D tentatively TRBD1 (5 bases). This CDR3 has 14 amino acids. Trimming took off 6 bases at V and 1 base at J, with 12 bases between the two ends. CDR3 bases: TGTGCCAGCAGCAACGCAGGGCCCCAAGAGACCCAGTACTTC. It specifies CASSNAGPQETQYF.

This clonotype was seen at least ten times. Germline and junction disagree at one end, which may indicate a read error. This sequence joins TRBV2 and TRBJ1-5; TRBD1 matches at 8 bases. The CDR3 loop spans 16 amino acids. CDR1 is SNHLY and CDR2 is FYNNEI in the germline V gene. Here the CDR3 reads CASGKGTGRAGQPQNF. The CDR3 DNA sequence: TGTGCCAGCGGGAAGGGGACAGGCCGGGCTGGGCAGCCCCAGAATTTT.

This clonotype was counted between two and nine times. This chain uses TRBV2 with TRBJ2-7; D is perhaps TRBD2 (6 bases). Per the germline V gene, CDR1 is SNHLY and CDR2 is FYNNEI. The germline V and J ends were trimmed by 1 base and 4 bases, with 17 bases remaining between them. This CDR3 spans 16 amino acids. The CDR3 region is CASSEGSGAGKYEQYV. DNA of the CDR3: TGTGCCAGCAGTGAAGGTTCCGGGGCGGGGAAATACGAGCAGTACGTC.

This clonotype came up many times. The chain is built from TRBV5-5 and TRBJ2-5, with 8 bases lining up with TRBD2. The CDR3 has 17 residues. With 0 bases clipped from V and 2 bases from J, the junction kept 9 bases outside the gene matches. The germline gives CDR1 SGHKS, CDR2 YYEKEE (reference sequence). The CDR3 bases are TGTGCCAGCAGCTTGGTCGTGGGCGGGGGGTCGCAAGAGACCCAGTACTTC. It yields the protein CASSLVVGGGSQETQYF.

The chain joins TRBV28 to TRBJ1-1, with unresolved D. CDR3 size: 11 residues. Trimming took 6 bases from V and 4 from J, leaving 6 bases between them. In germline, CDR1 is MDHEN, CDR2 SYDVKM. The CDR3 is CASRVGTEAFF. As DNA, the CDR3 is TGTGCCAGCAGGGTGGGCACTGAAGCTTTCTTT.

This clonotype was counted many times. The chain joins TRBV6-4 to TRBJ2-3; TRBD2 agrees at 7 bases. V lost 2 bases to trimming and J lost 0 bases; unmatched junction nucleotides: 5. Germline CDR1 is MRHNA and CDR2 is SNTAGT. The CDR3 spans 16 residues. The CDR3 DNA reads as TGTGCCAGCAGTGACGGGGCGGGAGCGAGCACAGATACGCAGTATTTT. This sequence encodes CASSDGAGASTDTQYF.

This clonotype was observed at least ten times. CDR3 residues: CASRGGGLAGSNEQFF. The CDR3 DNA sequence: TGCGCCAGCAGAGGAGGGGGACTAGCCGGCTCCAATGAGCAGTTCTTC. The V and J genes are TRBV5-1 and TRBJ2-1, with 9 bases that match TRBD2. V shed 5 bases, J shed 6 bases, and the junction held 12 bases outside the gene matches. The CDR3 spans 16 residues. Germline V gene sequence: CDR1 SGHRS, CDR2 YFSETQ.

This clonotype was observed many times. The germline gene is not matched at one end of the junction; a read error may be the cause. The CDR3 nucleotides read TGTGCTAGCAGCTCGGACAGGAACACTGAAGCTTTCTTT. This sequence encodes CASSSDRNTEAFF. This chain uses TRBV7-7 with TRBJ1-1; D is perhaps TRBD1 (6 bases). CDR1 SSHAT and CDR2 FNYEAQ come from the germline V gene (reference sequence). The CDR3 sequence is 13 residues long.

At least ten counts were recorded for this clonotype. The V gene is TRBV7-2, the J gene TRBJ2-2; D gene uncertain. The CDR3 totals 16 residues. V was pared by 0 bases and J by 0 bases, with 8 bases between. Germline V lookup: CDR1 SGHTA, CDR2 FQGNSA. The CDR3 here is CASSLAISTNTGELFF. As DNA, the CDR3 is TGTGCCAGCAGCTTAGCGATATCTACGAACACCGGGGAGCTGTTTTTT.

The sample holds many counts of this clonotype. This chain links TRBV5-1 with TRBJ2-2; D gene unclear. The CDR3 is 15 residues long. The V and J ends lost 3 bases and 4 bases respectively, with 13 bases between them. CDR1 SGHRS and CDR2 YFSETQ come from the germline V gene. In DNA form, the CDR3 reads TGCGCCAGCAGCTCCGACCCAGCCAGCACCGGGGAGCTGTTTTTT. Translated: CASSSDPASTGELFF.

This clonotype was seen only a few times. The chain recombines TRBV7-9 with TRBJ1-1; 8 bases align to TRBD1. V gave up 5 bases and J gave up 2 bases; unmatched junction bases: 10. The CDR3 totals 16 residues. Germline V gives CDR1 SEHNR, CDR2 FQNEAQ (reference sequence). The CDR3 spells CASSARQGLINTEAFF. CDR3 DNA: TGTGCCAGCAGCGCCCGACAGGGGCTGATCAACACTGAAGCTTTCTTT.

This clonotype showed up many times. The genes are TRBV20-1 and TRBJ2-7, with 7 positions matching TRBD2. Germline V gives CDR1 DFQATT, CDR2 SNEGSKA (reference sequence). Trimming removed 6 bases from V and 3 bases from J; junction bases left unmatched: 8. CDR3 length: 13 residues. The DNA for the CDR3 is TGCAGTGCCGAGCGGGGCGAAAACTACGAGCAGTACTTC. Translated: CSAERGENYEQYF.

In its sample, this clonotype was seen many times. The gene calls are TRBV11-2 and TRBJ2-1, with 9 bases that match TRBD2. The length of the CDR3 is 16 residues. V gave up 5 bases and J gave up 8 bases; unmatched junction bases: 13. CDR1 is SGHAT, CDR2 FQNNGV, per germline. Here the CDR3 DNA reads TGTGCCAGCAGCACCCCGACTAGCGGCCAGGGGTATGAGCAGTTCTTC. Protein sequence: CASSTPTSGQGYEQFF.

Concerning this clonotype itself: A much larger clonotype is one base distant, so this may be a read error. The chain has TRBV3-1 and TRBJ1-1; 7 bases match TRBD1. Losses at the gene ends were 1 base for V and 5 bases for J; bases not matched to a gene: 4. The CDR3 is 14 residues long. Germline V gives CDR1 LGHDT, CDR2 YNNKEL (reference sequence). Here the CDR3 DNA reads TGTGCCAGCAGCCAAGGGAAGGGGGCTACTGAAGCTTTCTTT. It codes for CASSQGKGATEAFF.

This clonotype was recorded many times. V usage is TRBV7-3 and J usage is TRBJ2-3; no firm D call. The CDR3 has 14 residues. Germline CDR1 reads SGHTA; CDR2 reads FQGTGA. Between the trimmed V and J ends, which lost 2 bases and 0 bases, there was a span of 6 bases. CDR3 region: CASSLQSSTDTQYF. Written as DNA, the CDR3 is TGTGCCAGCAGCTTACAGAGTAGCACAGATACGCAGTATTTT.

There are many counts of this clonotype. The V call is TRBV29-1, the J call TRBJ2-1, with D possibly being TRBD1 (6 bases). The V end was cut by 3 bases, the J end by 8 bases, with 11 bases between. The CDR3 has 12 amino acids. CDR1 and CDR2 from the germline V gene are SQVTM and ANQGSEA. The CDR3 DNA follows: TGCAGCGTTGATCCCGGACAGCATGAGCAGTTCTTC. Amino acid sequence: CSVDPGQHEQFF.

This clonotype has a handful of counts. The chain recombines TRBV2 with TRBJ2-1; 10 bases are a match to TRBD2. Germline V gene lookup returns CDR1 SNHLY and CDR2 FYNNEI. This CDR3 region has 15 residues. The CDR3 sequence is CFSGPAGGSYNEQFF. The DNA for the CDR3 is TGTTTCAGCGGACCAGCGGGGGGGTCCTACAATGAGCAGTTCTTC.

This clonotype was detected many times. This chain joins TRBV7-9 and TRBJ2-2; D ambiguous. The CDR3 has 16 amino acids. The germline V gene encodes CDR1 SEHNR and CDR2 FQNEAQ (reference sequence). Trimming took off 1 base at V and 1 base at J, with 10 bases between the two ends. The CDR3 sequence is CASSLGQSLNTGELFF. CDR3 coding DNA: TGTGCCAGCAGCTTAGGGCAGAGTCTGAACACCGGGGAGCTGTTTTTT.

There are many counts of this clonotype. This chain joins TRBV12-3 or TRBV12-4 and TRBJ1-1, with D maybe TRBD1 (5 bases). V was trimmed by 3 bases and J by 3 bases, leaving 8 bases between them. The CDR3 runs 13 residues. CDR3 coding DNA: TGTGCCAGCAGTTTTGGGGGACACACTGAAGCTTTCTTT. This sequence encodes CASSFGGHTEAFF.

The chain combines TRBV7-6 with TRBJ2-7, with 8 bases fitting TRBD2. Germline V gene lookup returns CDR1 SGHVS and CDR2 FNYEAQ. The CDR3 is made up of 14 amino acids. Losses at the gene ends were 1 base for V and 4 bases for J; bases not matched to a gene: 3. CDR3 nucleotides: TGTGCCAGCAGCTTAGACGGGGGGGGATACGAGCAGTACTTC. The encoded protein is CASSLDGGGYEQYF.

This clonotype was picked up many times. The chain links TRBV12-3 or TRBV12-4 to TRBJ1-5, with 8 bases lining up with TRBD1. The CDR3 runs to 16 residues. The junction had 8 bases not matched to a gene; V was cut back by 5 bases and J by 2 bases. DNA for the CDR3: TGTGCCAGCAGTCTTGACAGGGGAGGAGGCAATCAGCCCCAGCATTTT. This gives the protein CASSLDRGGGNQPQHF.